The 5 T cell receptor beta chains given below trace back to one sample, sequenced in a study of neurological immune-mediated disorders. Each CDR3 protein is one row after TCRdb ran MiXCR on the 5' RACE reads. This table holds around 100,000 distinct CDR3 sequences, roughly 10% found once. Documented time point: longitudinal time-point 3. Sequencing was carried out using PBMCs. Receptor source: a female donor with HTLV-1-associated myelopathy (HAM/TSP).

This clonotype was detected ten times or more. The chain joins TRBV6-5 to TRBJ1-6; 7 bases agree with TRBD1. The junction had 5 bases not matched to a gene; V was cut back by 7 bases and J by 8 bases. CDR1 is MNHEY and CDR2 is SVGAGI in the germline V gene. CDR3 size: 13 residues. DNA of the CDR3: TGTGCCAGCAATGACAGGGTGTATTCACCCCTCCACTTT. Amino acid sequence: CASNDRVYSPLHF.

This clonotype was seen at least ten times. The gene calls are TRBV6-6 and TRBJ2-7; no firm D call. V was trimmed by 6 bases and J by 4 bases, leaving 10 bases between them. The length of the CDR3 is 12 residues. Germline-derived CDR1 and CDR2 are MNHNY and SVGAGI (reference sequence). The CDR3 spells CASSLNPYEQYF. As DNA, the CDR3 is TGTGCCAGCAGCCTCAATCCGTACGAGCAGTACTTC.

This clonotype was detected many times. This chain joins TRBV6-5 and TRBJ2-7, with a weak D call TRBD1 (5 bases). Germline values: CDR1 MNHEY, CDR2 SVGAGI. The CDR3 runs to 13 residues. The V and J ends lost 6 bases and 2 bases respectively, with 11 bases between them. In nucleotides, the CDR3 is TGTGCCAGCAGGTACAGGAAGACCTACGAGCAGTACTTC. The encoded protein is CASRYRKTYEQYF.

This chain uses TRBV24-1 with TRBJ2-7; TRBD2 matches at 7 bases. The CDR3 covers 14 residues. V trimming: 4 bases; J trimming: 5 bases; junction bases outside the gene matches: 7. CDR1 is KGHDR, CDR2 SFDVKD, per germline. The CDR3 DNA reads TGTGCCACCAGTGACCCGGGAGGCCCCAACGAGCAGTACTTC. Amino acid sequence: CATSDPGGPNEQYF.

In DNA form, the CDR3 reads TGTGCCAGCAGTCCGGGACAGGAGAACACTGAAGCTTTCTTT. Its protein is CASSPGQENTEAFF. V is TRBV6-1 and J is TRBJ1-1; TRBD1 aligns across 8 bases. From germline, CDR1 is MNHNS and CDR2 SASEGT. The CDR3 is 14 amino acids. Losses at the gene ends were 5 bases for V and 1 base for J; bases not matched to a gene: 3.